This TCR beta chain was sequenced for a study of graft-versus-host responses after intestinal transplantation. The overall study: Transplant types were multivisceral, liver-intestinal, or isolated intestinal. Among the recipients, all got anti-thymocyte globulin induction and then tacrolimus and steroids for 2 to 3 years.

Notes on this clone: The antigen is not known.

Study findings and constraints: Peak GvH clone levels in circulation were associated with early post-transplant HvG declines.

Some clones are missing from TCRdb's copy, which holds only in-frame ones; the method was immunoSEQ multiplex PCR. The data show fewer than 95,000 clones, about 93% seen once. Per the germline V gene, CDR1 is MNHEY and CDR2 is SMNVEV (reference sequence). V lost 0 bases, J lost 7 bases, and 14 bases lay in between. The length of the CDR3 is 15 residues. This TCR was recovered from a human donor who received an intestinal transplant. The rearrangement joins TRBV27 to TRBJ2-3, with D possibly TRBD2 on 6 matching bases. The sample consisted of unstimulated CD8+ T cells sorted from spleen or lymph node cells, taken before intestinal transplant. CDR3: CASSLSAGGGNTQYF. The CDR3, as DNA: TGTGCCAGCAGTTTATCCGCAGGAGGCGGGAATACGCAGTATTTT.